This TCR beta chain was retrieved from a study of vaccination effects on CD4 cells after COVID-19. As for the study in general: The participants, recipients of two vaccine doses, got either BNT162b2 or mRNA-1273.

This CDR3 is 15 amino acids long. V gave up 5 bases and J gave up 1 base; unmatched junction bases: 6. CDR1 and CDR2 (germline): LNHDA, SQIVND (reference sequence). TCRdb keeps only in-frame clones here, not all; method: immunoSEQ multiplex PCR. The table records some 68,000 clones, around 76% of them present only once. This clone was found once. Its antigen is still unknown. Within the ViraFEST assay, antigen-specific CD4+ T cells underwent expansion with viral peptide pools prior to sequencing. Following an approximately eleven-day culture, CD4+ T cells were purified. Vaccinated participants had no history of SARS-CoV-2 infection and tested negative for nucleocapsid antibodies.

The chain recombines TRBV19 with TRBJ1-2; 8 bases are a match to TRBD1. The clonotype comes from a human donor who received a COVID-19 vaccine. Sequencing used CD4+ T cells from PBMCs cultured with HCoV-OC43 spike peptides, obtained before COVID-19 vaccination. Subset: HCoV-OC43 spike overlapping peptide pool stimulation. The CDR3 loop is CASSLRTGNNYGYTF. CDR3 in DNA: TGTGCCAGTAGTCTGAGGACAGGGAATAACTATGGCTACACCTTC.